The clone carrying this T cell receptor (beta chain) showed up just a few times. These data are taken from a study of blood T cells in healthy people across ages. Together with a sample-barcoded 5' primer, a J-beta primer mix was included in a second PCR lasting about 6 to 11 cycles. TCRdb re-called the 5' RACE reads with MiXCR, one entry per CDR3 protein. The sample records over a million distinct CDR3 sequences, 25% being singletons. These data also formed part of another study, on T cells of mothers and their children. That investigation notes: Pairs that are related and pairs that are unrelated have TCR recombination output shaped similarly by thymic selection.

The TCR sequence derives from a girl under 10 years old in good health. The material sequenced was blood.

The CDR3 sequence: CASSLGHSGNEKLFF. The CDR3 region has the DNA TGCGCCAGCAGCTTGGGGCATTCTGGGAATGAAAAACTGTTTTTT. The chain joins TRBV5-1 to TRBJ1-4; no reliable D call. Germline V gene data show CDR1 as SGHRS and CDR2 as YFSETQ. V gave up 0 bases and J gave up 5 bases, with 11 bases separating them. The CDR3 totals 15 residues. Combining the CDR3 with reference TRBV5-1 and TRBJ1-4 gives the whole variable domain KAGVTQTPRYLIKTRGQQVTLSCSPISGHRSVSWYQQTPGQGLQFLFEYFSETQRNKGNFPGRFSGRQFSNSRSEMNVSTLELGDSALYLCASSLGHSGNEKLFFGSGTQLSVL.